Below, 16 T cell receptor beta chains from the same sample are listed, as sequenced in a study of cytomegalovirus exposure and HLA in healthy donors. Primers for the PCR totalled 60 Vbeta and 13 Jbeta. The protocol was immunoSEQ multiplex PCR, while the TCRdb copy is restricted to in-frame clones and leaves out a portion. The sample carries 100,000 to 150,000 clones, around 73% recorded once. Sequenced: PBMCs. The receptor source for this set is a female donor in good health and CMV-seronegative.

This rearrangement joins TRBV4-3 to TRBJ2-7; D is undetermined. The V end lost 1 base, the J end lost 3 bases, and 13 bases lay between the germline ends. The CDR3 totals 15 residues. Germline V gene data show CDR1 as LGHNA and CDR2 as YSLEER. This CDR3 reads CASSQGVSPVYEQYF. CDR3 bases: TGCGCCAGCAGCCAAGGGGTTAGCCCCGTCTACGAGCAGTACTTC.

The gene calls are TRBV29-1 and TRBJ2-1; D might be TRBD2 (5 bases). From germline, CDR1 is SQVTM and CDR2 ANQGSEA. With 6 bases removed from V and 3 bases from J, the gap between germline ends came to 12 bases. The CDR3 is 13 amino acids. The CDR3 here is CSVTFGVYNEQFF. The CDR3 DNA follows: TGCAGCGTAACCTTCGGGGTCTACAATGAGCAGTTCTTC.

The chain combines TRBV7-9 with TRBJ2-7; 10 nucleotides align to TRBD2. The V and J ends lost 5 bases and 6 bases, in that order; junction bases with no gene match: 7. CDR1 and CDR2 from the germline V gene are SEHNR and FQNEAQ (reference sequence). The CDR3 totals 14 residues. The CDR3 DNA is TGTGCCAGCAGCAGGCTAGCGGGAGACGGCGAGCAGTACTTC. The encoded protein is CASSRLAGDGEQYF.

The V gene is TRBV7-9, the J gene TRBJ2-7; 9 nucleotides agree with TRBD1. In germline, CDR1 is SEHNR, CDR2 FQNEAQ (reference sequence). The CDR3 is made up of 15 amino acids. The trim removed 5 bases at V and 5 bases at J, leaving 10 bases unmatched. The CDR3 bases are TGTGCCAGCAGCGGAAAGGGACAGGGATGGAACGAGCAGTACTTC. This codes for CASSGKGQGWNEQYF.

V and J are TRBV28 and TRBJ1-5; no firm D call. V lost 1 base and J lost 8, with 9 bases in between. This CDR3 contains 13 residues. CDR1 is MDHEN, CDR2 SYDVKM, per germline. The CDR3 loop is CASSLSAREPQHF. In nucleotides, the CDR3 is TGTGCCAGCAGTTTATCAGCCCGGGAGCCCCAGCATTTT.

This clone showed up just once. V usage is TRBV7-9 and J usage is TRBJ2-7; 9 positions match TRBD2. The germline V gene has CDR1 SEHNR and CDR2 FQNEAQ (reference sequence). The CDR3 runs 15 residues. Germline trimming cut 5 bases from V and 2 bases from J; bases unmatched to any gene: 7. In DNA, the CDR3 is TGTGCCAGCAGCCGGACCGGGACTAGCACCTACGAGCAGTACTTC. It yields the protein CASSRTGTSTYEQYF. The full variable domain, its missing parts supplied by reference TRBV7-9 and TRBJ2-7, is DTGVSQNPRHKITKRGQNVTFRCDPISEHNRLYWYRQTLGQGPEFLTYFQNEAQLEKSRLLSDRFSAERPKGSFSTLEIQRTEQGDSAMYLCASSRTGTSTYEQYFGPGTRLTVT.

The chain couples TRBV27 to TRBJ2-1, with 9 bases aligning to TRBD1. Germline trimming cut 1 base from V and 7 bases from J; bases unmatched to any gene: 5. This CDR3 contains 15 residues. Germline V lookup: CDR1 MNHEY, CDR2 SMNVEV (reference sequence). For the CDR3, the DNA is TGTGCCAGCAGTTTATTGGGACAGGGATGGAATGAGCAGTTCTTC. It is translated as CASSLLGQGWNEQFF.

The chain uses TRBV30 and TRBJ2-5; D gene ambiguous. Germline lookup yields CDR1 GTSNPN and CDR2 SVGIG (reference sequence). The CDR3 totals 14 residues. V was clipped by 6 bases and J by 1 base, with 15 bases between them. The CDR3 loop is CACSSLRIQETQYF. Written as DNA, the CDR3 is TGTGCCTGCTCCTCACTCAGGATCCAAGAGACCCAGTACTTC.

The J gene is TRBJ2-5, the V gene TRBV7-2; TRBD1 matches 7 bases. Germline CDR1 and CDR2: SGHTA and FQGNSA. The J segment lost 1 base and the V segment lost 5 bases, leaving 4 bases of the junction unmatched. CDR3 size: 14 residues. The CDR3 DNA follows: TGTGCCAGCAGCCCACGGGACAGCCAAGAGACCCAGTACTTC. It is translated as CASSPRDSQETQYF. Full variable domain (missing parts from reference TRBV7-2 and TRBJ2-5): GAGVSQSPSNKVTEKGKDVELRCDPISGHTALYWYRQSLGQGLEFLIYFQGNSAPDKSGLPSDRFSAERTGGSVSTLTIQRTQQEDSAVYLCASSPRDSQETQYFGPGTRLLVL.

The CDR3 spells CASSLLGGSSYNEQFF. CDR3 coding DNA: TGTGCCAGCAGTTTATTGGGCGGGAGCTCCTACAATGAGCAGTTCTTC. The chain is built from TRBV28 and TRBJ2-1; 7 bases agree with TRBD2. From germline, CDR1 is MDHEN and CDR2 SYDVKM. There are 16 residues in the CDR3. Losses at the gene ends were 1 base for V and 0 bases for J; bases not matched to a gene: 3.

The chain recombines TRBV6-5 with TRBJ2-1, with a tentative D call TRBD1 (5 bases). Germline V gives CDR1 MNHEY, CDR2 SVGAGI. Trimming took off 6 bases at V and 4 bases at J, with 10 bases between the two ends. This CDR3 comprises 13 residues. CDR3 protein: CASSPDSYNEQFF. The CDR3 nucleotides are TGTGCCAGCAGCCCCGACAGTTACAATGAGCAGTTCTTC.

Written as DNA, the CDR3 is TGTGCCAGCAGCTTGGCACTAAAATACTCTGGAAACACCATATATTTT. It specifies CASSLALKYSGNTIYF. V usage is TRBV7-2 and J usage is TRBJ1-3, with D hard to call. The ends were cut back, 3 bases at V and 0 bases at J, with 12 bases in the middle. This CDR3 is 16 amino acids long. Germline V gene sequence: CDR1 SGHTA, CDR2 FQGNSA.

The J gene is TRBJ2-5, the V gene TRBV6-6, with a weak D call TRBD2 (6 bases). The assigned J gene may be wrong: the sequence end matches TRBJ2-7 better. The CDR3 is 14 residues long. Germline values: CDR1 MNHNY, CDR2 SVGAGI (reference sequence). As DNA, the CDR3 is TGTGCCAGCAGGGGGGACTGGGACGTCTACGAGCAGTACTTC. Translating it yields CASRGDWDVYEQYF.

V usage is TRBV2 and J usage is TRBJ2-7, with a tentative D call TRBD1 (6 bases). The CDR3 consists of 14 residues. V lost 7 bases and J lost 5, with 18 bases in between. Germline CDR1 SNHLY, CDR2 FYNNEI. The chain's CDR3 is CASKIQQGADEQYF. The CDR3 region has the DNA TGTGCCAGCAAAATCCAACAGGGCGCGGACGAGCAGTACTTC.

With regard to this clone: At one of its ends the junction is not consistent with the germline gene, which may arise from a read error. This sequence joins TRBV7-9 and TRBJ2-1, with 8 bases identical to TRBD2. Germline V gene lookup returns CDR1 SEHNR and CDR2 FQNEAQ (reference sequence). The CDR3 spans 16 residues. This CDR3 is CSSSLPLAVNYNEQFF. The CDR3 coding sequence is TGTTCCAGCAGCTTACCACTAGCGGTGAACTACAATGAGCAGTTCTTC.

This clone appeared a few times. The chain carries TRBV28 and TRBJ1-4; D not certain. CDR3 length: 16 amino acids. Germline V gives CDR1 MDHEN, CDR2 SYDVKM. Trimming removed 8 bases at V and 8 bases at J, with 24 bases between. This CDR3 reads CASRMIGLGLNEKLFF. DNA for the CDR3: TGTGCCAGCCGTATGATTGGGTTGGGCCTCAACGAAAAACTGTTTTTT.